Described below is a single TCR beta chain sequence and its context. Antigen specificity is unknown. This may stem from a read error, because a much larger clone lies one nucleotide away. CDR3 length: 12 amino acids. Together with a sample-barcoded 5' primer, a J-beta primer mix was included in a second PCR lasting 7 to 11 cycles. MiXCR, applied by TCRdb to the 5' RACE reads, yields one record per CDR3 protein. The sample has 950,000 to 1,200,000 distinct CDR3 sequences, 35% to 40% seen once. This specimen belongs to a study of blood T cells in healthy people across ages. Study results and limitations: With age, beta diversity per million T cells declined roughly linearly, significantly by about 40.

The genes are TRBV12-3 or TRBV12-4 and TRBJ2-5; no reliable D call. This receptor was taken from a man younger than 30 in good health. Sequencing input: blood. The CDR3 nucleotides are TGTGCCAGCATTTTAGATTCCAGGACCCAGTACTTC. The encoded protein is CASILDSRTQYF.